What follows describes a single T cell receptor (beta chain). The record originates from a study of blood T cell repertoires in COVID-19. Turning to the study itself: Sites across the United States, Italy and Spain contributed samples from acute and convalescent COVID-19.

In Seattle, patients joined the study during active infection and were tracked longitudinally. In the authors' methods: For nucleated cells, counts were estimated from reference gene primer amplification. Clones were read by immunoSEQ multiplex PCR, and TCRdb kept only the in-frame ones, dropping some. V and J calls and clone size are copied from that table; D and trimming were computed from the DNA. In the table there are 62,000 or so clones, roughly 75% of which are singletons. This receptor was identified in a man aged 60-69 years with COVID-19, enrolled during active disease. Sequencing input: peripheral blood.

The CDR3 here is CATSRGNTEAFF. The CDR3 DNA reads TGTGCCACCAGTCGGGGAAACACTGAAGCTTTCTTT. The V call is TRBV24-1, the J call TRBJ1-1; D remains ambiguous. The CDR3 spans 12 residues. Trimming left V 6 bases short and J 2 bases short, with 6 bases between. CDR1 KGHDR and CDR2 SFDVKD come from the germline V gene.